Listed below are T cell receptor beta chains from one sample, sequenced in a study of shared clonotypes between healthy human individuals. Only in-frame clones appear in the TCRdb table, and some are missing; sequencing was by immunoSEQ multiplex PCR. The data show about 680,000 clones, about 80% seen once. The sequenced material came from memory CD4+ T cells sorted from blood. All receptors derive from a woman aged 25 to 45 in good health. Both conserved end residues are part of each CDR3. D genes are given only for firm matches. Clone size appears in some rows only: once, few, many, or a class for an expanded clone.

D gene: .; clone size: .; V gene: TRBV5-4; J gene: TRBJ2-6; CDR3 protein: CASSDRLGRSGANVLTF; CDR3 DNA: TGTGCCAGCAGCGACCGACTAGGTCGCTCTGGGGCCAACGTCCTGACTTTC
D gene: TRBD2; clone size: .; V gene: TRBV7-2; J gene: TRBJ2-2; CDR3 protein: CASSLVVVAGITGELFF; CDR3 DNA: TGTGCCAGCAGCTTAGTTGTGGTAGCGGGAATCACCGGGGAGCTGTTTTTT
D gene: TRBD1; clone size: .; V gene: TRBV11-2; J gene: TRBJ2-7; CDR3 protein: CASRPNRGPLHEQYF; CDR3 DNA: TGTGCCAGCAGGCCTAACAGGGGCCCACTCCACGAGCAGTACTTC
D gene: .; clone size: .; V gene: TRBV11-2; J gene: TRBJ2-7; CDR3 protein: CASSRAGQFYEQYF; CDR3 DNA: TGTGCCAGCAGCCGGGCGGGACAGTTCTACGAGCAGTACTTC
D gene: .; clone size: few; V gene: TRBV19; J gene: TRBJ1-4; CDR3 protein: CASSETPTNEKLFF; CDR3 DNA: TGTGCCAGTAGTGAGACACCAACTAATGAAAAACTGTTTTTT
D gene: .; clone size: .; V gene: TRBV5-4; J gene: TRBJ2-7; CDR3 protein: CASSSLDKSEQYF; CDR3 DNA: TGTGCCAGCAGCTCACTTGACAAATCCGAGCAGTACTTC
D gene: .; clone size: few; V gene: TRBV7-9; J gene: TRBJ2-7; CDR3 protein: CASNRGQSSYEQYF; CDR3 DNA: TGTGCCAGCAACCGAGGACAGAGTTCCTACGAGCAGTACTTC
D gene: .; clone size: .; V gene: TRBV6-1; J gene: TRBJ2-7; CDR3 protein: CASSAGWGGNEQYF; CDR3 DNA: TGTGCCAGCAGTGCCGGTTGGGGCGGGAACGAGCAGTACTTC
D gene: .; clone size: .; V gene: TRBV28; J gene: TRBJ2-2; CDR3 protein: CASSSSAGRIGELFF; CDR3 DNA: .
D gene: TRBD1; clone size: .; V gene: TRBV5-1; J gene: TRBJ2-3; CDR3 protein: CASSLAQGPNTDTQYF; CDR3 DNA: TGCGCCAGCAGCTTGGCACAGGGGCCGAACACAGATACGCAGTATTTT
D gene: TRBD1; clone size: .; V gene: TRBV6-1; J gene: TRBJ2-3; CDR3 protein: CATIDRGPADTQYF; CDR3 DNA: TGTGCCACCATCGACAGGGGGCCCGCAGATACGCAGTATTTT
D gene: TRBD1; clone size: few; V gene: TRBV11-3; J gene: TRBJ2-1; CDR3 protein: CASSSTGQGRNEQFF; CDR3 DNA: TGTGCCAGCAGCTCAACGGGACAGGGGCGGAATGAGCAGTTCTTC
D gene: TRBD1; clone size: .; V gene: TRBV5-4; J gene: TRBJ2-6; CDR3 protein: CASRPDRGVRGANVLTF; CDR3 DNA: TGTGCCAGCAGACCGGACAGGGGGGTGCGTGGGGCCAACGTCCTGACTTTC
D gene: TRBD1; clone size: .; V gene: TRBV29-1; J gene: TRBJ2-7; CDR3 protein: CSARPGQGGQQYF; CDR3 DNA: TGCAGTGCAAGGCCGGGACAGGGGGGGCAGCAGTACTTC
D gene: .; clone size: .; V gene: TRBV5-4; J gene: TRBJ1-4; CDR3 protein: CASSPDFGRVNEKLFF; CDR3 DNA: TGTGCCAGCAGCCCCGACTTTGGGCGGGTTAATGAAAAACTGTTTTTT
D gene: TRBD1; clone size: .; V gene: TRBV2; J gene: TRBJ1-5; CDR3 protein: CASSDRNSGTGGNQPQHF; CDR3 DNA: TGTGCCAGCAGTGACCGCAACTCCGGGACAGGGGGCAATCAGCCCCAGCATTTT
D gene: .; clone size: many; V gene: TRBV18; J gene: TRBJ1-1; CDR3 protein: CASSPLNTEAFF; CDR3 DNA: TGTGCCAGCTCACCATTGAACACTGAAGCTTTCTTT
D gene: .; clone size: .; V gene: TRBV7-9; J gene: TRBJ2-3; CDR3 protein: CASSPTGQYSTDTQYF; CDR3 DNA: TGTGCCAGCAGCCCGACCGGACAGTACAGCACAGATACGCAGTATTTT
D gene: TRBD1; clone size: few; V gene: TRBV19; J gene: TRBJ1-1; CDR3 protein: CASRVQGIYTEAFF; CDR3 DNA: TGTGCCAGTAGGGTACAGGGGATATACACTGAAGCTTTCTTT
D gene: .; clone size: .; V gene: TRBV4-2; J gene: TRBJ1-5; CDR3 protein: CASSQDVGREGNQPQHF; CDR3 DNA: TGTGCCAGCAGCCAAGATGTCGGCAGGGAAGGGAATCAGCCCCAGCATTTT
D gene: .; clone size: .; V gene: TRBV28; J gene: TRBJ2-1; CDR3 protein: CASSITKEQFF; CDR3 DNA: TGTGCCAGCAGTATTACCAAGGAGCAGTTCTTC
D gene: TRBD2; clone size: .; V gene: TRBV5-4; J gene: TRBJ2-5; CDR3 protein: CASTPGGYQETQYF; CDR3 DNA: TGTGCCAGCACCCCGGGGGGGTACCAAGAGACCCAGTACTTC
D gene: TRBD2; clone size: few; V gene: TRBV5-5; J gene: TRBJ2-1; CDR3 protein: CASSLTGRANEQFF; CDR3 DNA: TGTGCCAGCAGCTTGACCGGGAGGGCCAATGAGCAGTTCTTC
D gene: .; clone size: .; V gene: TRBV15; J gene: TRBJ2-5; CDR3 protein: CATKRRSQETQYF; CDR3 DNA: TGTGCCACCAAGAGAAGAAGTCAAGAGACCCAGTACTTC
D gene: .; clone size: .; V gene: TRBV28; J gene: TRBJ2-1; CDR3 protein: CASRKYRTPSYNEQFF; CDR3 DNA: TGTGCCAGCAGGAAATACAGGACTCCTTCCTACAATGAGCAGTTCTTC
D gene: .; clone size: .; V gene: TRBV4-1; J gene: TRBJ2-1; CDR3 protein: CASSPGLQPNNEQFF; CDR3 DNA: TGCGCCAGCAGCCCTGGACTGCAACCTAACAATGAGCAGTTCTTC
D gene: TRBD1; clone size: .; V gene: TRBV29-1; J gene: TRBJ2-3; CDR3 protein: CSARTGASTDTQYF; CDR3 DNA: TGCAGCGCCAGGACAGGGGCCAGCACAGATACGCAGTATTTT
D gene: .; clone size: once; V gene: TRBV28; J gene: TRBJ1-1; CDR3 protein: CASSLQGYTEAFF; CDR3 DNA: TGTGCCAGCAGTTTACAGGGCTACACTGAAGCTTTCTTT
D gene: .; clone size: .; V gene: TRBV4-1; J gene: TRBJ2-4; CDR3 protein: CASSQDQGRLAKNIQYF; CDR3 DNA: TGCGCCAGCAGCCAAGATCAGGGACGACTAGCCAAAAACATTCAGTACTTC
D gene: .; clone size: .; V gene: TRBV10-3; J gene: TRBJ1-1; CDR3 protein: CATGTTNTEAFF; CDR3 DNA: TGTGCCACCGGGACAACCAACACTGAAGCTTTCTTT
D gene: .; clone size: .; V gene: TRBV7-6; J gene: TRBJ2-1; CDR3 protein: CASSLVGGTSYNEQFF; CDR3 DNA: TGTGCCAGCAGCTTAGTTGGCGGGACATCCTACAATGAGCAGTTCTTC
D gene: .; clone size: .; V gene: TRBV4-1; J gene: TRBJ2-7; CDR3 protein: CASSQNFGNSFYEQYF; CDR3 DNA: TGCGCCAGCAGCCAAAATTTCGGGAACAGCTTCTACGAGCAGTACTTC
D gene: .; clone size: few; V gene: TRBV10-3; J gene: TRBJ2-1; CDR3 protein: CAISRQSFANEQFF; CDR3 DNA: TGTGCCATCAGCCGCCAGAGTTTCGCCAATGAGCAGTTCTTC
D gene: .; clone size: .; V gene: TRBV2; J gene: TRBJ1-1; CDR3 protein: CATSPGNTEAFF; CDR3 DNA: TGTGCCACCAGCCCAGGGAACACTGAAGCTTTCTTT
D gene: .; clone size: once; V gene: TRBV18; J gene: TRBJ2-2; CDR3 protein: CASSPQGTGELFF; CDR3 DNA: TGTGCCAGCTCACCCCAGGGCACCGGGGAGCTGTTTTTT
D gene: TRBD1; clone size: once; V gene: TRBV5-1; J gene: TRBJ1-2; CDR3 protein: CASSLAGEYRGQAGYTF; CDR3 DNA: TGCGCCAGCAGCTTGGCGGGGGAGTACAGGGGCCAAGCGGGCTACACCTTC
D gene: .; clone size: few; V gene: TRBV5-1; J gene: TRBJ1-1; CDR3 protein: CASRSDPSTEAFF; CDR3 DNA: TGCGCCAGCAGGTCCGACCCGAGCACTGAAGCTTTCTTT
D gene: .; clone size: once; V gene: TRBV6-1; J gene: TRBJ2-6; CDR3 protein: CASSEGLSGANVLTF; CDR3 DNA: TGTGCCAGCAGTGAGGGGCTCTCTGGGGCCAACGTCCTGACTTTC
D gene: .; clone size: once; V gene: TRBV13; J gene: TRBJ2-7; CDR3 protein: CASGGPTTYEQYF; CDR3 DNA: TGTGCCAGCGGCGGACCCACTACCTACGAGCAGTACTTC
D gene: TRBD2; clone size: .; V gene: TRBV19; J gene: TRBJ2-1; CDR3 protein: CASSSPTSWSSYNEQFF; CDR3 DNA: TGTGCCAGTAGTAGCCCGACTAGCTGGAGCTCCTACAATGAGCAGTTCTTC
D gene: TRBD2; clone size: once; V gene: TRBV5-1; J gene: TRBJ2-3; CDR3 protein: CASSWGSGLAGQGNTQYF; CDR3 DNA: TGCGCCAGCAGCTGGGGGTCGGGACTAGCGGGACAAGGAAATACGCAGTATTTT
D gene: TRBD2; clone size: .; V gene: TRBV28; J gene: TRBJ2-5; CDR3 protein: CASSSPGEGLETQYF; CDR3 DNA: TGTGCCAGCAGTTCCCCGGGGGAGGGCCTAGAGACCCAGTACTTC
D gene: .; clone size: .; V gene: TRBV9; J gene: TRBJ2-2; CDR3 protein: CASSVGQARTGELFF; CDR3 DNA: TGTGCCAGCAGCGTTGGGCAGGCGAGGACCGGGGAGCTGTTTTTT
D gene: TRBD2; clone size: .; V gene: TRBV5-1; J gene: TRBJ2-3; CDR3 protein: CASSPGLAGGTDTQYF; CDR3 DNA: TGCGCCAGCAGCCCCGGACTAGCAGGCGGCACAGATACGCAGTATTTT
D gene: .; clone size: few; V gene: TRBV27; J gene: TRBJ2-2; CDR3 protein: CASRARKQNTGELFF; CDR3 DNA: TGTGCCAGCAGGGCTCGGAAACAAAACACCGGGGAGCTGTTTTTT
D gene: TRBD2; clone size: .; V gene: TRBV27; J gene: TRBJ2-5; CDR3 protein: CASSSGLAGLETQYF; CDR3 DNA: TGTGCCAGCAGTTCGGGACTAGCGGGGTTAGAGACCCAGTACTTC
D gene: TRBD1; clone size: .; V gene: TRBV5-1; J gene: TRBJ2-3; CDR3 protein: CASSYGQDVDTQYF; CDR3 DNA: TGCGCCAGCAGCTACGGACAGGACGTGGATACGCAGTATTTT
D gene: .; clone size: .; V gene: TRBV5-6; J gene: TRBJ2-7; CDR3 protein: CASSLISAEQYF; CDR3 DNA: TGTGCCAGCAGCTTGATATCTGCCGAGCAGTACTTC
D gene: TRBD2; clone size: many; V gene: TRBV6-1; J gene: TRBJ2-7; CDR3 protein: CASSEGPAGAYEQYF; CDR3 DNA: TGTGCCAGCAGTGAAGGGCCAGCGGGGGCCTACGAGCAGTACTTC
D gene: TRBD2; clone size: many; V gene: TRBV29-1; J gene: TRBJ2-1; CDR3 protein: CSARVIAGDEQFF; CDR3 DNA: TGCAGCGCTCGGGTTATAGCGGGAGATGAGCAGTTCTTC
D gene: .; clone size: .; V gene: TRBV18; J gene: TRBJ1-1; CDR3 protein: CASSFGATMNTEAFF; CDR3 DNA: TGTGCCAGCTCATTTGGGGCAACCATGAACACTGAAGCTTTCTTT
D gene: .; clone size: .; V gene: TRBV4-1; J gene: TRBJ2-7; CDR3 protein: CASSQDRPRLSSYEQYF; CDR3 DNA: TGCGCCAGCAGCCAAGATCGCCCGCGCCTCAGCTCCTACGAGCAGTACTTC
D gene: TRBD1; clone size: .; V gene: TRBV19; J gene: TRBJ2-1; CDR3 protein: CASSPRQGAYNEQFF; CDR3 DNA: TGTGCCAGTAGTCCCCGACAGGGGGCGTACAATGAGCAGTTCTTC
D gene: .; clone size: .; V gene: TRBV5-1; J gene: TRBJ2-2; CDR3 protein: CASSLQTGNTGELFF; CDR3 DNA: TGCGCCAGCAGCTTACAAACGGGTAACACCGGGGAGCTGTTTTTT